The 16 T cell receptor beta chains given below trace back to one sample, sequenced in a study of T-cell reconstitution after alpha-beta-depleted transplantation in children. The library targeted TCRbeta and was prepared with unique molecular identifiers. TCRdb independently ran MiXCR on the PCR reads; one entry per CDR3 protein. The sample carries about 980,000 distinct CDR3 sequences, about 30% recorded once. Material: PBMCs, mostly from graft donor cells, obtained 360 days after TCRalphabeta/CD19-depleted stem cell transplant. These receptors were taken from a boy in the first two years of life who had a stem cell transplant for SCID, so the T cells may come from the graft donor.

The chain recombines TRBV20-1 with TRBJ2-1; D unresolved. The CDR3 loop spans 13 amino acids. Germline CDR1 and CDR2: DFQATT and SNEGSKA (reference sequence). Trimming removed 3 bases from V and 3 bases from J, with 9 bases in between. As DNA, the CDR3 is TGCAGTGCTAGCCTACTCTACTACAATGAGCAGTTCTTC. Amino acids: CSASLLYYNEQFF.

This clonotype was observed a handful of times. The CDR3, as DNA: TGTGCCAGCAGTTTAACCCTCGCCCATCTTCGGGAGACCCAGTACTTC. Its translation is CASSLTLAHLRETQYF. The V call is TRBV12-3 or TRBV12-4, the J call TRBJ2-5; the D is unclear. The V gene lost 2 bases and the J gene lost 5 bases, with 18 bases spanning the gap. This CDR3 is 16 amino acids long.

The chain uses TRBV15 and TRBJ2-1; 10 bases map to TRBD2. Germline CDR1 reads LNHNV; CDR2 reads YYDKDF (reference sequence). The CDR3 is made up of 18 amino acids. Trimming took 0 bases from V and 9 from J; bases not matched to a gene: 14. In DNA, the CDR3 is TGTGCCACCAGCAGAGATGAGGTTCTACTAGCGGGGACGGCTGAGCAGTTCTTC. Protein sequence: CATSRDEVLLAGTAEQFF.

The genes are TRBV5-1 and TRBJ2-5; TRBD2 matches 13 bases. Germline-derived CDR1 and CDR2 are SGHRS and YFSETQ. V lost 4 bases, J lost 5 bases, and 8 bases stayed unmatched. The CDR3 runs to 16 residues. This CDR3 reads CASSRGLAGARETQYF. CDR3 bases: TGCGCCAGCAGCCGTGGACTAGCGGGGGCACGGGAGACCCAGTACTTC.

The gene calls are TRBV20-1 and TRBJ2-3; D possibly matches TRBD1 or TRBD2 (5 bases each). The CDR3 has 13 residues. CDR1 DFQATT and CDR2 SNEGSKA come from the germline V gene (reference sequence). The V and J ends lost 0 bases and 2 bases respectively, with 6 bases between them. The CDR3 DNA reads as TGCAGTGCTAGAGAAGGGACCACAGATACGCAGTATTTT. The encoded protein is CSAREGTTDTQYF.

This clonotype has just a few counts. The chain links TRBV12-3 or TRBV12-4 to TRBJ1-1, with D uncertain. Trimming shortened V by 2 bases and J by 3 bases, and 10 bases separated the two germline ends. The CDR3 has 14 residues. The CDR3, as DNA: TGTGCCAGCAGTTTACGTCCCCGGGACACTGAAGCTTTCTTT. This codes for CASSLRPRDTEAFF.

The chain recombines TRBV20-1 with TRBJ2-2; D is ambiguous. The ends were cut back, 3 bases at V and 1 base at J, with 6 bases in the middle. The CDR3 consists of 13 residues. Germline V gives CDR1 DFQATT, CDR2 SNEGSKA (reference sequence). Here the CDR3 DNA reads TGCAGTGCTAGGTCGCAGAACACCGGGGAGCTGTTTTTT. It specifies CSARSQNTGELFF.

The chain has TRBV20-1 and TRBJ2-7; no firm D call. V was trimmed by 3 bases and J by 5 bases, leaving 11 bases between them. CDR3 length equals 12 residues. Germline-derived CDR1 and CDR2 are DFQATT and SNEGSKA (reference sequence). The CDR3 here is CSASPRWDEQYF. The CDR3, as DNA: TGCAGTGCTAGTCCCAGGTGGGACGAGCAGTACTTC.

The chain is built from TRBV27 and TRBJ2-1; 15 nucleotides agree with TRBD2. The CDR3 is 17 amino acids. The V segment lost 1 base and the J segment 6 bases; nucleotides outside the gene matches: 4. Germline V gene sequence: CDR1 MNHEY, CDR2 SMNVEV (reference sequence). CDR3 nucleotide sequence: TGTGCCAGCAGTTTATTCGGACTAGCGGGGGGGCCCAATGAGCAGTTCTTC. This sequence encodes CASSLFGLAGGPNEQFF.

The chain combines TRBV7-3 with TRBJ2-4, with 9 nucleotides matching TRBD1. Germline V gene lookup returns CDR1 SGHTA and CDR2 FQGTGA. The CDR3 loop spans 14 amino acids. The V segment lost 3 bases and the J segment 7 bases; nucleotides outside the gene matches: 4. The DNA of the CDR3 is TGTGCCAGCAGCTTGGGACAGGGCTGGAACATTCAGTACTTC. Protein: CASSLGQGWNIQYF.

The chain combines TRBV12-3 or TRBV12-4 with TRBJ1-2; D might be TRBD1 (6 bases). V was pared by 6 bases and J by 0 bases, with 26 bases between. This CDR3 is built from 19 residues. CDR3 sequence (DNA): TGTGCCAGCAGCTCTCCCCCGGTGACAGGCCCTCACCCTAACTATGGCTACACCTTC. Protein sequence: CASSSPPVTGPHPNYGYTF.

The V and J genes are TRBV20-1 and TRBJ1-2; possibly TRBD1 for D (5 bases). Germline CDR1 DFQATT, CDR2 SNEGSKA (reference sequence). The CDR3 totals 13 residues. The V gene lost 3 bases and the J gene lost 4 bases, with 12 bases spanning the gap. This chain's CDR3 is CSARVDRAYGYTF. The CDR3 DNA reads as TGCAGTGCTAGGGTCGACAGAGCCTATGGCTACACCTTC.

The chain combines TRBV29-1 with TRBJ2-3, with 7 bases identical to TRBD2. CDR1 and CDR2 (germline): SQVTM, ANQGSEA. This CDR3 spans 13 amino acids. The junction had 2 bases not matched to a gene; V was cut back by 3 bases and J by 2 bases. The CDR3 DNA sequence: TGCAGCGTTGACCTAGCGGCCACAGATACGCAGTATTTT. It is translated as CSVDLAATDTQYF.

This clonotype was counted only a few times. CDR3 protein: CASRLGTGREKLFF. The CDR3 DNA reads TGTGCCAGCAGACTCGGGACAGGAAGGGAAAAACTGTTTTTT. The genes are TRBV12-3 or TRBV12-4 and TRBJ1-4; 8 bases map to TRBD1. This CDR3 has 14 amino acids. Trimming at V came to 6 bases and at J to 8 bases, leaving 8 bases not matched to a gene.

The chain links TRBV10-3 to TRBJ1-2, with D possibly matching TRBD1 (5 bases). Between the trimmed V and J ends, which lost 3 bases and 8 bases, there was a span of 13 bases. Germline loops: CDR1 ENHRY, CDR2 SYGVKD. This CDR3 has 13 amino acids. CDR3 bases: TGTGCCATCAGTGACGGGACCCCGGGAGGCTACACCTTC. Amino acids: CAISDGTPGGYTF.

The V and J genes are TRBV29-1 and TRBJ1-1; D possibly corresponds to TRBD1 (6 bases). The V end was cut by 3 bases, the J end by 5 bases, with 22 bases between. Germline assignment: CDR1 SQVTM and CDR2 ANQGSEA. The CDR3 has 16 residues. This chain's CDR3 is CSVEGARTGKRTEAFF. In DNA, the CDR3 is TGCAGCGTTGAGGGGGCCAGAACAGGGAAAAGGACTGAAGCTTTCTTT.